The 19 T cell receptor beta chains below were found in one sample sequenced in a study of T cell changes during pregnancy in multiple sclerosis. The repertoire was sequenced with immunoSEQ multiplex PCR; TCRdb's copy has only in-frame clones and lacks some. The table records 80,000 to 95,000 clones, 90% to 95% of them present only once. Sequencing used peripheral blood, obtained in the second trimester of pregnancy. The receptors originated from a female donor with multiple sclerosis, enrolled in a pregnancy study.

The chain has TRBV2 and TRBJ2-7; TRBD1 aligns across 11 bases. Germline CDR1 reads SNHLY; CDR2 reads FYNNEI. The CDR3 length is 15 residues. V lost 6 bases and J lost 4; bases outside the gene matches: 8. The CDR3 loop reads CASRDRGQALYEQYF. CDR3 coding DNA: TGTGCCAGCAGGGACAGGGGGCAGGCCCTTTACGAGCAGTACTTC.

V gene TRBV2 combines with J gene TRBJ2-7; TRBD2 agrees at 16 bases. V shed 9 bases, J shed 4 bases, and the junction held 9 bases outside the gene matches. Per germline, CDR1 SNHLY and CDR2 FYNNEI. This CDR3 is 16 amino acids long. The CDR3 nucleotides are TGTGCCAGTCGAAAGGGACTAGCGGGAGGGCCGTACGAGCAGTACTTC. Translating gives CASRKGLAGGPYEQYF.

The V gene is TRBV27, the J gene TRBJ2-3, with 7 positions matching TRBD1. V gave up 4 bases and J gave up 2 bases; unmatched junction bases: 9. The CDR3 is made up of 16 amino acids. The germline gives CDR1 MNHEY, CDR2 SMNVEV (reference sequence). The CDR3, as DNA: TGTGCCAGCAGTTCCCACAGGGGACCTTACACAGATACGCAGTATTTT. It codes for CASSSHRGPYTDTQYF.

The rearrangement uses TRBV9 and TRBJ2-1, with TRBD2 matching over 12 bases. V dropped 3 bases and J dropped 8; count of bases not matched to a gene: 6. Germline CDR1 SGDLS, CDR2 YYNGEE. The CDR3 totals 15 residues. The CDR3 spells CASSGGGLAGHEQFF. The CDR3 DNA reads TGTGCCAGCAGCGGGGGGGGACTAGCGGGCCATGAGCAGTTCTTC.

This clone is a singleton in its sample. This sequence joins TRBV28 and TRBJ2-7; unclear D gene. Germline V lookup: CDR1 MDHEN, CDR2 SYDVKM. The CDR3 covers 16 residues. V gave up 5 bases and J gave up 3 bases, with 20 bases separating them. The CDR3 spells CASSAPQDGVLYEQYF. CDR3 DNA: TGTGCCAGCAGTGCCCCCCAGGATGGTGTTCTCTACGAGCAGTACTTC.

The V and J genes are TRBV27 and TRBJ2-1; 13 bases are a match to TRBD2. CDR3 size: 16 residues. Trimming at V came to 1 base and at J to 5 bases, leaving 2 bases not matched to a gene. The germline V gene encodes CDR1 MNHEY and CDR2 SMNVEV (reference sequence). The CDR3 sequence: CASSLLGLAGDNEQFF. In DNA form, the CDR3 reads TGTGCCAGCAGTTTATTAGGACTAGCGGGGGACAATGAGCAGTTCTTC.

J is TRBJ2-5 and V is TRBV19; a weak D match, TRBD2 (5 bases). This CDR3 has 15 residues. V lost 3 bases and J 1 base, leaving 12 bases between the germline ends. The germline gives CDR1 LNHDA, CDR2 SQIVND (reference sequence). CDR3 residues: CASSILSGFQETQYF. The CDR3, as DNA: TGTGCCAGTAGTATCTTGAGCGGCTTCCAAGAGACCCAGTACTTC. Complete variable domain (other parts from reference TRBV19 and TRBJ2-5): DGGITQSPKYLFRKEGQNVTLSCEQNLNHDAMYWYRQDPGQGLRLIYYSQIVNDFQKGDIAEGYSVSREKKESFPLTVTSAQKNPTAFYLCASSILSGFQETQYFGPGTRLLVL.

V gene TRBV4-2 combines with J gene TRBJ2-7; 8 nucleotides align to TRBD1. The CDR3 runs to 15 residues. J lost 2 bases, V lost 2 bases, and 5 bases had no gene match. Germline V gene data show CDR1 as LGHNA and CDR2 as YNFKEQ. The CDR3 nucleotides read TGTGCCAGCAGCCAACAAAGGACAGGGACCTACGAGCAGTACTTC. Translating it yields CASSQQRTGTYEQYF.

The chain has TRBV7-8 and TRBJ1-1; D unresolved. The CDR3 loop spans 14 amino acids. Trimming left V 6 bases short and J 5 bases short, with 16 bases between. Germline V gene lookup returns CDR1 SGHVS and CDR2 FQNEAQ. CDR3 loop: CASSYAEPVTEAFF. The CDR3 DNA reads as TGTGCCAGCAGTTACGCGGAACCCGTGACTGAAGCTTTCTTT.

In this sample, this clone turned up a few times. V usage is TRBV29-1 and J usage is TRBJ1-3; D is unclear. The length of the CDR3 is 12 residues. Germline CDR1 and CDR2: SQVTM and ANQGSEA. Trimming cost V 3 bases and J 0 bases, with 3 bases left between them. CDR3 sequence reads: CSVDSSGNTIYF. Here the CDR3 DNA reads TGCAGCGTTGACAGCTCTGGAAACACCATATATTTT.

V gene TRBV9 combines with J gene TRBJ2-3; 9 bases agree with TRBD2. Germline trimming cut 2 bases from V and 1 base from J; bases unmatched to any gene: 5. There are 16 residues in the CDR3. Germline V gives CDR1 SGDLS, CDR2 YYNGEE. CDR3 loop: CASSVRLAEGTDTQYF. The DNA of the CDR3 is TGTGCCAGCAGCGTCCGACTAGCGGAGGGCACAGATACGCAGTATTTT. The complete variable domain, with remaining parts taken from reference TRBV9 and TRBJ2-3, reads DSGVTQTPKHLITATGQRVTLRCSPRSGDLSVYWYQQSLDQGLQFLIQYYNGEERAKGNILERFSAQQFPDLHSELNLSSLELGDSALYFCASSVRLAEGTDTQYFGPGTRLTVL.

CDR3 bases: TGTGCCAGTAGCACCGGGACAGGAGGACCCTACGAGCAGTACTTC. Its translation: CASSTGTGGPYEQYF. This chain connects TRBV19 to TRBJ2-7; 8 bases fit TRBD1. The ends lost 6 bases at V and 2 bases at J; junction bases unmatched: 9. Germline CDR1 LNHDA, CDR2 SQIVND (reference sequence). The CDR3 covers 15 residues.

This clone was seen a single time. The V and J genes are TRBV5-6 and TRBJ2-7; perhaps TRBD1 as D (6 bases). V was pared by 0 bases and J by 7 bases, with 14 bases between. CDR3 length: 14 amino acids. Germline V gene lookup returns CDR1 SGHDT and CDR2 YYEEEE. Written as DNA, the CDR3 is TGTGCCAGCAGCTTGGGAGGGGGTTCGGGAGAGCAGTACTTC. Protein: CASSLGGGSGEQYF.

This clone was seen a single time. This sequence joins TRBV5-4 and TRBJ1-2; D gene ambiguous. The germline V gene encodes CDR1 SGHNT and CDR2 YYREEE (reference sequence). The CDR3 is 15 amino acids. Trimming stripped 0 bases from V and 0 bases from J, with 9 bases between. CDR3 DNA sequence: TGTGCCAGCAGCTTGGGTCTAGACGCTAACTATGGCTACACCTTC. Residues: CASSLGLDANYGYTF.

This rearrangement joins TRBV11-1 to TRBJ2-7; D is undetermined. Trimming shortened V by 4 bases and J by 5 bases, and 12 bases separated the two germline ends. Germline CDR1 and CDR2: SGHAT and FQDESV (reference sequence). CDR3 length: 13 amino acids. The CDR3 nucleotides read TGTGCCAGCAGCTCCCGTAAATTAGACGAGCAGTACTTC. Its translation: CASSSRKLDEQYF.

This chain uses TRBV6-5 with TRBJ1-2, with 10 bases aligning to TRBD1. CDR1 is MNHEY and CDR2 is SVGAGI in the germline V gene. CDR3 size: 16 residues. Losses at the gene ends were 4 bases for V and 3 bases for J; bases not matched to a gene: 8. The CDR3 nucleotides are TGTGCCAGCAGTTCCAGACAGGGGGCTGCGGACTATGGCTACACCTTC. Protein: CASSSRQGAADYGYTF.

V usage is TRBV5-8 and J usage is TRBJ1-1, with a possible D match to TRBD1 (6 bases). The CDR3 spans 16 residues. Trimming left V 4 bases short and J 4 bases short, with 20 bases between. Germline CDR1 is SGHTS and CDR2 is YDEGEE. The DNA for the CDR3 is TGTGCCAGCAGCCACCCGGGTTGGGGGGGCGGCACTGAAGCTTTCTTT. Translating it yields CASSHPGWGGGTEAFF.

The chain has TRBV7-2 and TRBJ1-1; a possible D gene is TRBD1 (6 bases). The V gene lost 5 bases and the J gene lost 5 bases, with 15 bases spanning the gap. CDR1 is SGHTA, CDR2 FQGNSA, per germline. The CDR3 contains 14 residues. CDR3 bases: TGTGCCAGCAGCCCAGGGGTTATGGGGACTGAAGCTTTCTTT. Amino acid sequence: CASSPGVMGTEAFF.

This rearrangement joins TRBV2 to TRBJ1-2; 8 positions agree with TRBD1. Trimming cost V 6 bases and J 0 bases; bases outside gene matches: 3. Germline V lookup: CDR1 SNHLY, CDR2 FYNNEI. The CDR3 contains 14 residues. CDR3 loop: CASRKQGANYGYTF. In DNA form, the CDR3 reads TGTGCCAGCAGGAAACAGGGGGCTAACTATGGCTACACCTTC.